The 11 T cell receptor beta chains listed next were all sequenced from one sample in a study of cytomegalovirus exposure and HLA in healthy donors. Both 60 Vbeta primers and 13 Jbeta primers went into the PCR. The method was immunoSEQ multiplex PCR; TCRdb's version includes in-frame clones alone and lacks a portion of them. The repertoire consists of about 89,000 clones, with approximately 79% occurring once and the leading ten covering approximately 1.8%. What was sequenced was PBMCs. Receptors originate from a male donor in good health and CMV-seronegative.

This rearrangement joins TRBV25-1 to TRBJ2-7, with D perhaps TRBD1 (6 bases). CDR1 MGHDK and CDR2 SYGVNS come from the germline V gene. The CDR3 is 14 residues long. Trimming shortened V by 7 bases and J by 9 bases, and 22 bases separated the two germline ends. The CDR3 DNA is TGTGCCAGCACCTCCCGGACAGATAATAGTGGGCAGTACTTC. It yields the protein CASTSRTDNSGQYF.

The sample holds one count of this clone. The chain joins TRBV5-4 to TRBJ2-7; D is perhaps TRBD2 (5 bases). Trimming removed 2 bases at V and 6 bases at J, with 15 bases between. The CDR3 totals 14 residues. From germline, CDR1 is SGHNT and CDR2 YYREEE (reference sequence). The CDR3 loop reads CASSFHDSRGEQYF. In DNA form, the CDR3 reads TGTGCCAGCAGCTTCCACGACTCCCGGGGCGAGCAGTACTTC. The entire variable domain, with the rest obtained from reference TRBV5-4 and TRBJ2-7, is as follows: ETGVTQSPTHLIKTRGQQVTLRCSSQSGHNTVSWYQQALGQGPQFIFQYYREEENGRGNFPPRFSGLQFPNYSSELNVNALELDDSALYLCASSFHDSRGEQYFGPGTRLTVT.

V usage is TRBV9 and J usage is TRBJ2-5; D might be TRBD1 (6 bases). The CDR3 sequence is 15 residues long. The V end lost 3 bases, the J end lost 5 bases, and 17 bases lay between the germline ends. The germline V gene encodes CDR1 SGDLS and CDR2 YYNGEE. CDR3 amino acids: CASSGGTPGFETQYF. In nucleotides, the CDR3 is TGTGCCAGCAGCGGAGGGACACCCGGTTTTGAGACCCAGTACTTC.

The chain joins TRBV27 to TRBJ1-5; no definite D call. This CDR3 is 13 amino acids long. The germline CDR1 and CDR2 sequences are MNHEY and SMNVEV (reference sequence). V was cut by 9 bases and J by 6 bases, with 15 bases left in between. For the CDR3, the DNA is TGTGCCAGGTTAACATGTCCCCGTCAGCCCCAGCATTTT. Its translation is CARLTCPRQPQHF.

V gene TRBV5-6 combines with J gene TRBJ2-3, with 10 bases that match TRBD1. Unmatched junction bases numbered 7, after V lost 5 bases and J lost 4 bases. The CDR3 consists of 15 residues. The germline V gene encodes CDR1 SGHDT and CDR2 YYEEEE. The CDR3: CASRRQGAWADTQYF. CDR3 nucleotides: TGTGCCAGCAGGAGACAGGGGGCATGGGCAGATACGCAGTATTTT.

The chain employs TRBV5-5 and TRBJ1-1, with D possibly TRBD1 on 5 matching bases. This CDR3 has 13 residues. Germline CDR1 is SGHKS and CDR2 is YYEKEE (reference sequence). V shed 3 bases and J shed 5 bases, with 11 bases lying between them. CDR3 nucleotide sequence: TGTGCCAGCAGCTGGGGGGAAGTAACTGAAGCTTTCTTT. Protein: CASSWGEVTEAFF.

The chain has TRBV29-1 and TRBJ1-2, with 9 nucleotides matching TRBD1. Germline V gene data show CDR1 as SQVTM and CDR2 as ANQGSEA. The CDR3 covers 15 residues. The V and J ends lost 6 bases and 2 bases, in that order; junction bases with no gene match: 10. In DNA, the CDR3 is TGCAGCGTGGCGACAGGGGGAACCTCCAACTATGGCTACACCTTC. Residues: CSVATGGTSNYGYTF.

V and J are TRBV6-5 and TRBJ1-6; perhaps TRBD1 as D (6 bases). This CDR3 has 16 amino acids. Germline V gene lookup returns CDR1 MNHEY and CDR2 SVGAGI. The V end was cut by 1 base, the J end by 7 bases, with 14 bases between. The CDR3 DNA reads as TGTGCCAGCAGTTACTTTCAAGGGGGATGGAATTCACCCCTCCACTTT. It is translated as CASSYFQGGWNSPLHF.

This clone was seen more than once but under ten times. The chain recombines TRBV6-1 with TRBJ2-7; 8 bases fit TRBD2. The CDR3 has 16 residues. The germline V gene encodes CDR1 MNHNS and CDR2 SASEGT. J gave up 3 bases and V 1 base, and 8 bases lay outside the gene matches. CDR3 sequence (DNA): TGTGCCAGCAGTGAAGTAGGAGCGGGAGTGTTCTACGAGCAGTACTTC. Protein: CASSEVGAGVFYEQYF.

V gene TRBV7-9 combines with J gene TRBJ1-1; TRBD1 matches at 10 bases. The CDR3 extends over 16 amino acids. Germline lookup yields CDR1 SEHNR and CDR2 FQNEAQ (reference sequence). V was clipped by 0 bases and J by 4 bases; unmatched bases: 5. The CDR3 DNA reads TGTGCCAGCAGCTTAGCCGGGACAGGGGATAGCACTGAAGCTTTCTTT. This encodes CASSLAGTGDSTEAFF. Looking up the rest from reference TRBV7-9 and TRBJ1-1 gives the full variable domain: DTGVSQNPRHKITKRGQNVTFRCDPISEHNRLYWYRQTLGQGPEFLTYFQNEAQLEKSRLLSDRFSAERPKGSFSTLEIQRTEQGDSAMYLCASSLAGTGDSTEAFFGQGTRLTVV.

This clone was recorded a few times. This sequence joins TRBV7-3 and TRBJ2-3; 11 bases fit TRBD2. The ends lost 4 bases at V and 5 bases at J; junction bases unmatched: 5. In germline, CDR1 is SGHTA, CDR2 FQGTGA. This CDR3 spans 15 amino acids. CDR3 sequence (DNA): TGTGCCAGCAGCTCGGGACTAGCGGTGCGAGATACGCAGTATTTT. It specifies CASSSGLAVRDTQYF.